The 6 T cell receptor beta chains given below trace back to one sample, sequenced in a study of blood T cell repertoires in COVID-19. The data were produced by immunoSEQ multiplex PCR, yet TCRdb's version contains in-frame clones alone and is incomplete. The table records a few hundred thousand clones, about 89% of them present only once. The sequencing sample was made of PBMCs or T cells enriched from blood (not recorded which). Receptors were obtained from a man aged 35 to 55 in a cohort exposed to, infected with or recovered from COVID-19 (not recorded which).

The chain employs TRBV5-4 and TRBJ2-7; weak D call: TRBD2 (6 bases). The V gene's germline CDR1 is SGHNT and CDR2 YYREEE (reference sequence). The CDR3 has 16 amino acids. Trimming stripped 4 bases from V and 0 bases from J, with 17 bases between. As DNA, the CDR3 is TGTGCCAGCAGCCCACCCGGGGGAGAGAGCTCCTACGAGCAGTACTTC. This encodes CASSPPGGESSYEQYF.

The chain couples TRBV30 to TRBJ1-3; tentative D call: TRBD1 (5 bases). V lost 5 bases, J lost 0 bases, and 14 bases lay in between. Germline lookup yields CDR1 GTSNPN and CDR2 SVGIG (reference sequence). The CDR3 has 15 amino acids. The CDR3 reads CAWGSRQNSGNTIYF. In nucleotides, the CDR3 is TGTGCCTGGGGGTCCAGACAGAACTCTGGAAACACCATATATTTT.

Regarding this clone: The identical CDR3 is also encoded by other nucleotide sequences in the sample. The J gene is TRBJ2-7, the V gene TRBV15, with 9 positions matching TRBD1. This CDR3 has 14 amino acids. V trimming: 5 bases; J trimming: 2 bases; junction bases outside the gene matches: 4. Per the germline V gene, CDR1 is LNHNV and CDR2 is YYDKDF (reference sequence). The DNA for the CDR3 is TGTGCCACCAGCCGGGACAGGGCGACCTACGAGCAGTACTTC. The encoded protein is CATSRDRATYEQYF.

The chain recombines TRBV30 with TRBJ2-7, with D tentatively TRBD1 (6 bases). V was trimmed by 2 bases and J by 4 bases, leaving 9 bases between them. The CDR3 consists of 12 residues. Germline CDR1 is GTSNPN and CDR2 is SVGIG (reference sequence). CDR3 nucleotide sequence: TGTGCCTGGAGTCTCACAGGGTACGAGCAGTACTTC. Translated, it gives CAWSLTGYEQYF.

The chain carries TRBV5-1 and TRBJ2-7, with 7 positions matching TRBD1. Germline lookup yields CDR1 SGHRS and CDR2 YFSETQ. Trimming cost V 5 bases and J 11 bases; bases outside gene matches: 13. The length of the CDR3 is 13 residues. The CDR3 nucleotides are TGCGCCAGCAGAGACGGCGATACAGGGGTGAAGTACTTC. Encoded protein: CASRDGDTGVKYF.

The V call is TRBV7-3, the J call TRBJ1-3; 8 bases map to TRBD1. Germline assignment: CDR1 SGHTA and CDR2 FQGTGA. The CDR3 has 13 amino acids. J was trimmed by 3 bases and V by 5 bases; bases with no gene match: 0. CDR3 DNA: TGTGCCAGCAGCGACAGGGGTGGAAACACCATATATTTT. Its protein product is CASSDRGGNTIYF.